Below are 9 T cell receptor beta chains sequenced from a single sample in a study of T cell responses to AZD1222 COVID-19 vaccine. Assay used: immunoSEQ multiplex PCR; TCRdb lists only in-frame clones, some missing. The sample comprises approximately 200,000 clones, approximately 89% of which are singletons, and around 3.5% rests with the top ten. Sequences were derived from peripheral blood, sampled 28 days after the second AZD1222 dose. These receptors were taken from an adult who received the AZD1222 COVID-19 vaccine.

This clone has only one observation. J is TRBJ1-1 and V is TRBV24-1; D remains ambiguous. Deletions cut 3 bases from V and 2 bases from J, with 6 bases between. The germline gives CDR1 KGHDR, CDR2 SFDVKD. The CDR3 has 13 amino acids. Here the CDR3 DNA reads TGTGCCACCAGTGATCGCAAAAACACTGAAGCTTTCTTT. This translates into CATSDRKNTEAFF.

The chain couples TRBV28 to TRBJ1-2; TRBD1 matches at 8 bases. V gave up 10 bases and J gave up 2 bases; unmatched junction bases: 6. CDR1 and CDR2 (germline): MDHEN, SYDVKM. This CDR3 has 13 residues. The CDR3 nucleotides are TGTGCCACCAGGAGGACAGGGAACTATGGCTACACCTTC. Amino acids: CATRRTGNYGYTF.

This clone was detected once. V and J are TRBV7-9 and TRBJ2-5, with a tentative D call TRBD2 (5 bases). The CDR3 has 15 residues. Trimming pared 7 bases from V and 4 bases from J, leaving 19 bases between. Germline-derived CDR1 and CDR2 are SEHNR and FQNEAQ (reference sequence). The CDR3 sequence: CASTHAITGGETQYF. The CDR3 DNA is TGTGCCAGCACCCACGCAATAACCGGAGGAGAGACCCAGTACTTC. The full variable domain, completed using reference TRBV7-9 and TRBJ2-5, is DTGVSQNPRHKITKRGQNVTFRCDPISEHNRLYWYRQTLGQGPEFLTYFQNEAQLEKSRLLSDRFSAERPKGSFSTLEIQRTEQGDSAMYLCASTHAITGGETQYFGPGTRLLVL.

The rearrangement joins TRBV7-3 to TRBJ2-2, with D perhaps matching TRBD1 (5 bases). The V and J ends lost 0 bases and 5 bases respectively, with 13 bases between them. The CDR3 sequence is 16 residues long. The germline CDR1 and CDR2 sequences are SGHTA and FQGTGA. Here the CDR3 reads CASSLTAQGGTGELFF. The CDR3 DNA reads as TGTGCCAGCAGCTTAACTGCCCAGGGTGGTACCGGGGAGCTGTTTTTT.

The chain couples TRBV6-5 to TRBJ1-1; D unclear. The CDR3 is 16 residues long. In germline, CDR1 is MNHEY, CDR2 SVGAGI. V was clipped by 2 bases and J by 6 bases, with 19 bases between them. As DNA, the CDR3 is TGTGCCAGCAGTTACGAGAAGGGAGGATGGTTCGCTGAAGCTTTCTTT. Residues: CASSYEKGGWFAEAFF.

This clone has just a few counts. The chain is built from TRBV7-6 and TRBJ2-5, with D possibly being TRBD2 (6 bases). This CDR3 is 16 amino acids long. Trimming stripped 5 bases from V and 6 bases from J, with 22 bases between. The germline gives CDR1 SGHVS, CDR2 FNYEAQ. CDR3 DNA sequence: TGTGCCAGCAGCCCGACGAGTAGAGGGCGCGGGAAGACCCAGTACTTC. Translation gives CASSPTSRGRGKTQYF.

This chain links TRBV10-3 with TRBJ2-1, with 13 bases lining up with TRBD2. The CDR3 spans 20 residues. V gave up 4 bases and J gave up 0 bases; unmatched junction bases: 12. Germline V gives CDR1 ENHRY, CDR2 SYGVKD. CDR3 DNA: TGTGCCATCAGTGCCCGGGCGGTTAGGACTAGCGGGAGCTCCTACAATGAGCAGTTCTTC. Translation gives CAISARAVRTSGSSYNEQFF.

The V and J genes are TRBV5-1 and TRBJ2-1; D may be TRBD2 (6 bases). V was clipped by 6 bases and J by 0 bases, with 16 bases between them. The CDR3 runs 16 residues. CDR1 and CDR2 (germline): SGHRS, YFSETQ. CDR3 residues: CASKLARGSSYNEQFF. The CDR3 DNA is TGCGCCAGCAAACTAGCTCGAGGGAGCTCCTACAATGAGCAGTTCTTC.

V gene TRBV21-1 combines with J gene TRBJ1-2. TRBV21-1 is described as a pseudogene. The CDR3 runs 13 residues. The CDR3 DNA is TGTGCCAGCAGCAAGCACCCAAAGAGGGGCTACACCTTC. Translating it yields CASSKHPKRGYTF.